The 8 T cell receptor beta chains below all came from one sample that was sequenced in a study of PD-1 blockade in classical Hodgkin lymphoma. The table came from immunoSEQ multiplex PCR; TCRdb's copy has only in-frame clones and leaves some out. The sample records around 13,000 clones, more than 80% being singletons. Time point defined: cycle 4 day 1 (C4D1), after less than 7 weeks of nivolumab. Every patient was affected by relapse after autologous stem cell transplantation, while exposure to brentuximab vedotin was not uniform. The sequenced sample was peripheral blood mononuclear cells (PBMCs), obtained before the fourth cycle of nivolumab. Receptors originate from a human donor with classical Hodgkin lymphoma.

This clone came up once. The rearrangement joins TRBV6-6 to TRBJ2-7, with a weak D call TRBD1 (5 bases). Germline V CDR1 and CDR2: MNHNY, SVGAGI (reference sequence). V was trimmed by 2 bases and J by 3 bases, leaving 17 bases between them. There are 16 residues in the CDR3. The CDR3 coding sequence is TGTGCCAGCAGTTACACCCCTTCAGGGTCCGACTACGAGCAGTACTTC. Translation gives CASSYTPSGSDYEQYF.

The chain employs TRBV6-1 and TRBJ2-2; D tentatively fits TRBD1 or TRBD2 (5 bases each). V was cut by 4 bases and J by 4 bases, with 16 bases left in between. Germline V gene sequence: CDR1 MNHNS, CDR2 SASEGT. The CDR3 runs 16 residues. This CDR3 is CASSVEGLVSTGELFF. CDR3 DNA sequence: TGTGCCAGCAGTGTTGAGGGGTTAGTAAGCACCGGGGAGCTGTTTTTT.

The count of this clone is one. V usage is TRBV7-9 and J usage is TRBJ2-7; D is possibly TRBD2 (6 bases). V was shortened by 5 bases and J by 6 bases, with 11 bases between the two germline ends. Germline V gene data show CDR1 as SEHNR and CDR2 as FQNEAQ (reference sequence). This CDR3 comprises 12 residues. In DNA, the CDR3 is TGTGCCAGCAGCCAAACGCGGGGCGAGCAGTACTTC. This gives the protein CASSQTRGEQYF.

This clone has more than one count but fewer than ten. The chain has TRBV9 and TRBJ2-7, with 12 nucleotides matching TRBD1. Trimming at V came to 4 bases and at J to 5 bases, leaving 7 bases not matched to a gene. Germline-derived CDR1 and CDR2 are SGDLS and YYNGEE. This CDR3 contains 15 residues. CDR3 residues: CASSPGTGGADEQYF. DNA of the CDR3: TGTGCCAGCAGCCCCGGGACAGGGGGCGCCGACGAGCAGTACTTC.

The rearrangement uses TRBV9 and TRBJ2-7, with D perhaps TRBD1 (6 bases). The CDR3 is 14 amino acids. Germline V gene sequence: CDR1 SGDLS, CDR2 YYNGEE. V lost 0 bases to trimming and J lost 3 bases, with 10 bases between them. The CDR3 DNA sequence: TGTGCCAGCAGCGTAGAGGGGGATGGCTACGAGCAGTACTTC. Protein: CASSVEGDGYEQYF.

The DNA for the CDR3 is TGTGCCAGCAGTTTTGGCAGGACGCAGTATTTT. Translation: CASSFGRTQYF. The V gene is TRBV28, the J gene TRBJ2-3, with no clear D. The V and J ends lost 3 bases and 9 bases respectively, with 7 bases between them. From germline, CDR1 is MDHEN and CDR2 SYDVKM. The CDR3 has 11 residues.

CDR3 in amino acids: CASSSSSGAGILDGYTF. The CDR3 nucleotides read TGTGCCAGCAGCTCCTCCAGCGGGGCGGGTATCCTCGATGGCTACACCTTC. This chain joins TRBV5-6 and TRBJ1-2; the D gene is possibly TRBD1 (5 bases). This CDR3 region has 17 residues. The germline V and J ends were trimmed by 3 bases and 6 bases, with 24 bases remaining between them. Germline loops: CDR1 SGHDT, CDR2 YYEEEE.

Comments on this clone: Other DNA sequences in the same sample also yield this CDR3. This chain links TRBV7-6 with TRBJ2-3; 7 bases line up with TRBD1. The CDR3 contains 14 residues. CDR1 SGHVS and CDR2 FNYEAQ come from the germline V gene. The V segment lost 5 bases and the J segment 1 base; nucleotides outside the gene matches: 3. CDR3 sequence reads: CASSRGGGTDTQYF. The CDR3, as DNA: TGTGCCAGCAGCCGAGGGGGCGGCACAGATACGCAGTATTTT.